The entry below describes one T cell receptor beta chain. Antigen unknown. CD4+ cells underwent separation, giving CD45RA+ naive and CD45RA-negative memory subsets. These data come from a study of shared clonotypes between healthy human individuals. Assay used: immunoSEQ multiplex PCR; TCRdb lists only in-frame clones, some missing. The sample carries roughly 1.5 million clones, nearly 99% recorded once. Whole-study results and caveats: In a few donors, roughly 5.2% of naive CD4 clonotypes appeared in common. Naive subsets typically showed greater estimated richness than memory subsets.

Sequencing used naive CD4+ T cells sorted from blood. Subset indicated: CD45RA+ positively selected. This clonotype was sampled from a man younger than 40 in good health.

DNA for the CDR3: TGTGCCAGCAGCGATGTAACAGGGGGCAATCAGCCCCAGCATTTT. Amino acid sequence: CASSDVTGGNQPQHF. This rearrangement joins TRBV11-2 to TRBJ1-5; 7 bases are shared with TRBD1. Germline lookup yields CDR1 SGHAT and CDR2 FQNNGV. This CDR3 has 15 residues. V shed 5 bases, J shed 2 bases, and the junction held 6 bases outside the gene matches.